This TCR beta chain is drawn from a study of blood T cell repertoires in COVID-19. Study as a whole: Samples came from the United States, Italy and Spain, spanning acute and convalescent COVID-19. PBMCs, B-cell-depleted T cells, or T cells provided the cDNA or gDNA that made up the material.

Per the germline V gene, CDR1 is SNHLY and CDR2 is FYNNEI. The CDR3 loop spans 13 amino acids. Trimming cost V 8 bases and J 0 bases; bases outside gene matches: 0. Patients in Seattle were enrolled during active infection, then followed longitudinally. Authors' data handling: Amplifying reference gene primers gave estimates of nucleated cell counts. Generated by immunoSEQ multiplex PCR, the TCRdb table keeps only in-frame clones and is missing some. V and J calls and clone size are as listed in that table; D and trimming were resolved from the DNA. The sample has over 150,000 clones; 70% to 90% are singletons.

The gene calls are TRBV2 and TRBJ1-2, with 10 bases fitting TRBD1. The sequence derives from an elderly man with COVID-19, enrolled during active disease. Sequencing was carried out using peripheral blood. CDR3 DNA sequence: TGTGCCAGCGGACAGGGGGCTAACTATGGCTACACCTTC. Translation: CASGQGANYGYTF.